Presented here are 22 T cell receptor beta chains from one specimen sequenced in a study of T cells in Graves' hyperthyroidism and ophthalmopathy. RNA transcripts served as the template for amplifying TCR beta CDR3 regions. The TCR CDR3 was amplified in a first-round RT-PCR using the HTBI primer set. TCRdb ran MiXCR on the multiplex PCR reads and lists one entry per CDR3 protein. The profile covers under 400,000 distinct CDR3 sequences, with 15% to 19% appearing a single time and roughly 26% taken by the ten largest. The sample comprised blood. All receptors derive from a woman aged 18 to 35 with Graves' hyperthyroidism that later progressed to Graves' ophthalmopathy.

The chain combines TRBV28 with TRBJ1-2, with a weak D call TRBD1 (6 bases). This CDR3 has 16 amino acids. Trimming cost V 5 bases and J 8 bases, with 24 bases left between them. Per germline, CDR1 MDHEN and CDR2 SYDVKM. In DNA, the CDR3 is TGTGCCAGCAGTCGGAAAAGGAATCAGGGGCTACGAGGCTACACCTTC. Translation: CASSRKRNQGLRGYTF.

This chain connects TRBV20-1 to TRBJ2-7; D call uncertain. Germline CDR1 DFQATT, CDR2 SNEGSKA (reference sequence). Trimming took 4 bases from V and 0 from J, leaving 16 bases between them. There are 15 residues in the CDR3. In nucleotides, the CDR3 is TGCAGTGCTACCCGACCAGTCTCGGCCTCCTACGAGCAGTACTTC. Its protein is CSATRPVSASYEQYF.

The chain links TRBV4-1 to TRBJ2-5; the D gene is possibly TRBD1 (7 bases). Germline-derived CDR1 and CDR2 are MGHRA and YSYEKL. CDR3 length: 15 amino acids. V dropped 4 bases and J dropped 1 base, with 13 bases sitting between them. CDR3 region: CASSPTGTFQETQYF. CDR3 sequence (DNA): TGCGCCAGCAGCCCGACAGGGACTTTCCAAGAGACCCAGTACTTC.

This clonotype was recorded many times. This chain links TRBV18 with TRBJ2-7; D gene ambiguous. CDR3 length: 13 residues. The V and J ends lost 0 bases and 5 bases respectively, with 8 bases between them. The germline gives CDR1 KGHSH, CDR2 LQKENI. The chain's CDR3 is CASSPPVGNEQYF. The CDR3 nucleotides are TGTGCCAGCTCACCACCAGTCGGAAACGAGCAGTACTTC.

The chain combines TRBV10-3 with TRBJ1-2; D perhaps matches TRBD1 (5 bases). From germline, CDR1 is ENHRY and CDR2 SYGVKD. Trimming left V 5 bases short and J 8 bases short, with 12 bases between. The CDR3 extends over 12 amino acids. The CDR3 sequence is CAISRQGEGYTF. The CDR3 nucleotides read TGTGCCATCAGTCGCCAAGGGGAAGGCTACACCTTC.

Notes on this clonotype: Possible read error: a much larger clone is one base away. The chain employs TRBV20-1 and TRBJ2-1; 12 bases are shared with TRBD2. CDR3 length: 14 residues. Germline lookup yields CDR1 DFQATT and CDR2 SNEGSKA (reference sequence). V trimming: 6 bases; J trimming: 6 bases; junction bases outside the gene matches: 6. The CDR3 region is CSAALAGGPNEQFF. CDR3 nucleotides: TGCAGTGCCGCTCTAGCGGGAGGGCCCAATGAGCAGTTCTTC.

This clonotype was observed many times. V is TRBV27 and J is TRBJ1-1, with a possible D match to TRBD1 (5 bases). Trimming removed 6 bases from V and 6 bases from J, with 14 bases in between. Per the germline V gene, CDR1 is MNHEY and CDR2 is SMNVEV (reference sequence). The CDR3 covers 13 residues. The CDR3 coding sequence is TGTGCCAGCAGGGGGCTGTCTCTCTCTGAAGCTTTCTTT. Protein sequence: CASRGLSLSEAFF.

As regards this clonotype: A read error may produce the germline difference seen at one junction end. This chain joins TRBV12-3 or TRBV12-4 and TRBJ2-7; the match to TRBD2 covers 14 bases. This CDR3 is 15 amino acids long. Here the CDR3 DNA reads TGTGCCAGCAATCGACTAGCGGGAGGGTATTACGAGCAGTGCTTC. This codes for CASNRLAGGYYEQCF.

This clonotype was picked up one time. The rearrangement links TRBV2 to TRBJ1-5; D possibly corresponds to TRBD1 (5 bases). The CDR3 spans 13 residues. Trimming stripped 6 bases from V and 0 bases from J, with 6 bases between. Germline CDR1 SNHLY, CDR2 FYNNEI. The DNA for the CDR3 is TGTGCCAGCAGGGGGCATAGCAATCAGCCCCAGCATTTT. This codes for CASRGHSNQPQHF.

This clonotype came up many times. V is TRBV15 and J is TRBJ2-1; unclear D gene. The ends were cut back, 0 bases at V and 1 base at J, with 7 bases in the middle. The CDR3 sequence is 15 residues long. Germline CDR1 LNHNV, CDR2 YYDKDF (reference sequence). The CDR3 spells CATSRESRSYNEQFF. CDR3 sequence (DNA): TGTGCCACCAGCAGAGAGTCACGTTCCTACAATGAGCAGTTCTTC. Complete variable domain (other parts from reference TRBV15 and TRBJ2-1): DAMVIQNPRYQVTQFGKPVTLSCSQTLNHNVMYWYQQKSSQAPKLLFHYYDKDFNNEADTPDNFQSRRPNTSFCFLDIRSPGLGDTAMYLCATSRESRSYNEQFFGPGTRLTVL.

The sample holds many counts of this clonotype. The V gene is TRBV29-1, the J gene TRBJ2-7, with TRBD1 as a possible D gene (6 bases). The germline gives CDR1 SQVTM, CDR2 ANQGSEA. This CDR3 has 15 residues. Trimming stripped 0 bases from V and 3 bases from J, with 15 bases between. The CDR3 bases are TGCAGCGTTGAAGATCCAGAGACAGGTCACTACGAGCAGTACTTC. Amino acid sequence: CSVEDPETGHYEQYF.

There are many counts of this clonotype. V gene TRBV27 combines with J gene TRBJ1-1; D perhaps matches TRBD1 (6 bases). This CDR3 has 15 amino acids. V was cut by 2 bases and J by 2 bases, with 12 bases left in between. The germline V gene has CDR1 MNHEY and CDR2 SMNVEV (reference sequence). CDR3 DNA: TGTGCCAGCAGTTTAGGGACAAGGGGCAACACTGAAGCTTTCTTT. Residues: CASSLGTRGNTEAFF.

J is TRBJ2-1 and V is TRBV18; 8 bases are a match to TRBD1. The length of the CDR3 is 15 residues. The ends lost 0 bases at V and 2 bases at J; junction bases unmatched: 0. The germline V gene encodes CDR1 KGHSH and CDR2 LQKENI. CDR3 nucleotides: TGTGCCAGCTCACCACCGACAGGGGCCTACAATGAGCAGTTCTTC. Protein product: CASSPPTGAYNEQFF.

In this sample, this clonotype turned up many times. The chain is built from TRBV28 and TRBJ2-7, with D maybe TRBD1 (6 bases). The CDR3 has 13 residues. Trimming took 5 bases from V and 9 from J, leaving 17 bases between them. Germline CDR1 reads MDHEN; CDR2 reads SYDVKM. CDR3 region: CASSAHRDLGQYF. CDR3 sequence (DNA): TGTGCCAGCAGTGCCCACAGGGACCTAGGGCAGTACTTC.

This clonotype was seen ten or more times. V and J are TRBV6-1 and TRBJ1-1; D not certain. Looked up from germline, CDR1 is MNHNS and CDR2 is SASEGT. The CDR3 sequence is 14 residues long. V dropped 4 bases and J dropped 7 bases, with 16 bases sitting between them. The chain's CDR3 is CASSATRAQIEAFF. Written as DNA, the CDR3 is TGTGCCAGCAGTGCCACGAGGGCCCAGATTGAAGCTTTCTTT.

In its sample, this clonotype was seen many times. This rearrangement joins TRBV24-1 to TRBJ2-3, with TRBD1 as a possible D gene (5 bases). Trimming pared 2 bases from V and 5 bases from J, leaving 13 bases between. CDR3 length: 15 amino acids. The germline V gene encodes CDR1 KGHDR and CDR2 SFDVKD. In DNA, the CDR3 is TGTGCCACCAGTGATTATCAGGGCTCAGGAGATACGCAGTATTTT. It is translated as CATSDYQGSGDTQYF.

This clonotype was observed at least ten times. The V call is TRBV20-1, the J call TRBJ2-5; 9 nucleotides line up with TRBD2. The CDR3 runs to 17 residues. Germline trimming cut 2 bases from V and 4 bases from J; bases unmatched to any gene: 14. CDR1 and CDR2 from the germline V gene are DFQATT and SNEGSKA (reference sequence). DNA of the CDR3: TGCAGTGCTAGACCATGGGGGACTAGCTCCCGGGCAGAGACCCAGTACTTC. It translates to CSARPWGTSSRAETQYF.

This clonotype was counted many times. V gene TRBV10-3 combines with J gene TRBJ2-7, with TRBD1 identical over 9 bases. The CDR3 extends over 14 amino acids. V lost 0 bases and J lost 4; bases outside the gene matches: 1. CDR1 and CDR2 (germline): ENHRY, SYGVKD. CDR3 in DNA: TGTGCCATCAGTGAGTCAGGGACAGGGTACGAGCAGTACTTC. Translation: CAISESGTGYEQYF.

The V call is TRBV3-1, the J call TRBJ1-3; TRBD1 matches 9 bases. The germline V gene encodes CDR1 LGHDT and CDR2 YNNKEL (reference sequence). The CDR3 extends over 17 amino acids. After removal of 4 bases from V and 0 bases from J, the junction contained 7 bases not matched to a gene. The CDR3 DNA is TGTGCCAGCAGCCTATGGACAGGGGAGGACTCTGGAAACACCATATATTTT. Residues: CASSLWTGEDSGNTIYF.

This chain connects TRBV27 to TRBJ2-6; 7 nucleotides align to TRBD1. The CDR3 runs 15 residues. Trimming cost V 6 bases and J 2 bases; bases outside gene matches: 4. Germline CDR1 is MNHEY and CDR2 is SMNVEV (reference sequence). CDR3 DNA sequence: TGTGCCAGCAGCTACGACAGGGCTGGGGCCAACGTCCTGACTTTC. Protein product: CASSYDRAGANVLTF.

This clonotype has more than one count but fewer than ten. This rearrangement joins TRBV20-1 to TRBJ2-4, with D perhaps being TRBD1 or TRBD2 (5 bases each). The CDR3 loop spans 16 amino acids. V was cut by 0 bases and J by 1 base, with 13 bases left in between. The germline CDR1 and CDR2 sequences are DFQATT and SNEGSKA (reference sequence). The DNA for the CDR3 is TGCAGTGCTAGAGATTTTGGGGGTAGCGCCAAAAACATTCAGTACTTC. It is translated as CSARDFGGSAKNIQYF.

The rearrangement links TRBV27 to TRBJ2-6; tentatively, D is TRBD1 (5 bases). CDR1 is MNHEY, CDR2 SMNVEV, per germline (reference sequence). This CDR3 is built from 17 residues. V shed 1 base and J shed 4 bases, with 14 bases lying between them. CDR3: CASSLYQGEFGANVLTF. The DNA for the CDR3 is TGTGCCAGCAGTTTATATCAGGGCGAATTCGGGGCCAACGTCCTGACTTTC.